The clone carrying this TCR beta chain showed up just a few times. The record originates from a study of blood T cells in healthy people across ages. For the second PCR, which ran for about 6 to 11 cycles, a sample-barcoded 5' primer and a J-beta primer mix were used. TCRdb independently ran MiXCR on the 5' RACE reads; one entry per CDR3 protein. The sample lists roughly 1,000,000 distinct CDR3 sequences, approximately 26% occurring once. V dropped 2 bases and J dropped 8 bases, with 18 bases sitting between them. Germline V gene sequence: CDR1 MDHEN, CDR2 SYDVKM. The CDR3 is 15 residues long. These data were also reused for a study on T cells of mothers and their children.

The chain combines TRBV28 with TRBJ1-2; D unclear. The sequence was obtained from a girl aged 2 to 10 in good health. The sample consisted of blood. In DNA, the CDR3 is TGTGCCAGCAGTTTAGCTGCCGGACGCCCATGGGGCTACACCTTC. This codes for CASSLAAGRPWGYTF.